One and the same sample provided the 6 T cell receptor beta chains below, sequenced in a study of blood T cell repertoires in COVID-19 (dated by TCRdb to 2018 to 2020). Receptors were amplified or captured by the immunoSEQ multiplex PCR assay. In TCRdb, the immuneACCESS table is reduced to in-frame sequences with V and J assigned. These tables do not hold every clone; where another copy was compared, an unresolved V gene accounts for under half, and the others remain unexplained. This sample holds some 200,000 clones; around 92% were observed only once. The top ten clonotypes cover 6.5% to 9.5% of the sample. Sequencing was done on a sample of PBMCs or T cells enriched from blood (not recorded which). The receptor source for this set is a woman aged 18-30 years who had recovered from COVID-19.

This rearrangement joins TRBV30 to TRBJ2-5; 10 nucleotides agree with TRBD1. The V and J ends lost 4 bases and 2 bases, in that order; junction bases with no gene match: 7. From germline, CDR1 is GTSNPN and CDR2 SVGIG (reference sequence). This CDR3 spans 15 amino acids. The CDR3 sequence: CAWTPGTGAQETQYF. As DNA, the CDR3 is TGTGCCTGGACACCTGGGACAGGGGCTCAAGAGACCCAGTACTTC.

The chain joins TRBV5-1 to TRBJ1-1; D is uncertain. Germline V gene sequence: CDR1 SGHRS, CDR2 YFSETQ. V was trimmed by 1 base and J by 0 bases, leaving 13 bases between them. CDR3 length: 16 amino acids. The CDR3 reads CASSLTAGLMNTEAFF. The CDR3 DNA reads as TGCGCCAGCAGCTTGACTGCCGGTCTGATGAACACTGAAGCTTTCTTT.

This chain links TRBV28 with TRBJ2-1; 8 bases agree with TRBD1. Germline V gene sequence: CDR1 MDHEN, CDR2 SYDVKM. The CDR3 runs 15 residues. The ends lost 6 bases at V and 0 bases at J; junction bases unmatched: 4. The CDR3 is CASRTGDGSYNEQFF. DNA for the CDR3: TGTGCCAGCAGGACAGGGGACGGCTCCTACAATGAGCAGTTCTTC.

The chain couples TRBV3-1 (or the pseudogene TRBV3-2) to TRBJ2-2, with 8 bases aligning to TRBD2. The ends lost 4 bases at V and 0 bases at J; junction bases unmatched: 10. CDR3 length equals 18 residues. Germline V gene lookup returns CDR1 LGHDT and CDR2 YNNKEL (reference sequence). CDR3 in DNA: TGTGCCAGCAGCCGGGTCCGGGGGGGCCTCGCGAACACCGGGGAGCTGTTTTTT. Protein sequence: CASSRVRGGLANTGELFF.

This chain connects TRBV21-1 to TRBJ2-3; TRBD1 was called by the table and not checked on the DNA. TRBV21-1 is described as a pseudogene. CDR3 size: 16 residues. The CDR3 reads CASSNRQGRGADTQYF. In DNA form, the CDR3 reads TGTGCCAGCAGCAATCGACAGGGTAGGGGCGCAGATACGCAGTATTTT.

The chain recombines TRBV24-1 with TRBJ1-1, with D tentatively TRBD1 (6 bases). The CDR3 extends over 12 amino acids. Germline CDR1 KGHDR, CDR2 SFDVKD. The V gene lost 7 bases and the J gene lost 3 bases, with 8 bases spanning the gap. For the CDR3, the DNA is TGTGCCACCAGCAGGGGCGACACTGAAGCTTTCTTT. This encodes CATSRGDTEAFF.